Each of the 5 T cell receptor beta chains below was sequenced from the same sample in a study of OX40 agonist ivuxolimab in advanced cancers. This table comes from immunoSEQ multiplex PCR, and its TCRdb copy is limited to in-frame clones, with some not included. Of 75,000 to 100,000 clones in the sample, roughly 90% were seen once. The source material was CD4+ or CD8+ T cells sorted from blood, sampled in a trial of the OX40 agonist ivuxolimab. Every receptor here comes from an adult with an advanced solid tumor such as melanoma, head and neck, liver or kidney cancer.

The V and J genes are TRBV6-5 and TRBJ2-5; D remains ambiguous. This CDR3 region has 14 residues. Germline CDR1 is MNHEY and CDR2 is SVGAGI. Trimming removed 8 bases at V and 1 base at J, with 14 bases between. The CDR3 region is CASAVGPGQETQYF. The CDR3 nucleotides read TGTGCCAGCGCCGTAGGCCCCGGCCAAGAGACCCAGTACTTC.

The V gene is TRBV7-3, the J gene TRBJ2-3; D call uncertain. Germline V gene lookup returns CDR1 SGHTA and CDR2 FQGTGA. Between the trimmed V and J ends, which lost 7 bases and 0 bases, there was a span of 11 bases. The CDR3 extends over 14 amino acids. Written as DNA, the CDR3 is TGTGCCAGCAAAACGGGCCCCAGCACAGATACGCAGTATTTT. This codes for CASKTGPSTDTQYF.

This chain uses TRBV15 with TRBJ2-1; 10 bases are shared with TRBD1. The V segment lost 1 base and the J segment 6 bases; nucleotides outside the gene matches: 0. The germline V gene has CDR1 LNHNV and CDR2 YYDKDF (reference sequence). The CDR3 sequence is 14 residues long. CDR3 sequence reads: CATSRGDRGNEQFF. The CDR3 DNA reads TGTGCCACCAGCAGAGGGGACAGGGGCAATGAGCAGTTCTTC.

CDR3 bases: TGTGCCAGCTCACCACCGGTACGGACACCCAACTATGGCTACACCTTC. Translation: CASSPPVRTPNYGYTF. This rearrangement joins TRBV18 to TRBJ1-2; possible D gene TRBD1, 5 bases. Trimming removed 0 bases from V and 2 bases from J, with 13 bases in between. The CDR3 sequence is 16 residues long. Looked up from germline, CDR1 is KGHSH and CDR2 is LQKENI.

The gene calls are TRBV18 and TRBJ1-1, with 11 bases matching TRBD1. Germline assignment: CDR1 KGHSH and CDR2 LQKENI. J was trimmed by 3 bases and V by 6 bases; bases with no gene match: 6. The CDR3 length is 15 residues. The CDR3 DNA follows: TGTGCCAGCTCTCCAGGACAGGGGGCTGACACTGAAGCTTTCTTT. Its protein product is CASSPGQGADTEAFF. Supplemented by reference TRBV18 and TRBJ1-1, the full variable domain reads NAGVMQNPRHLVRRRGQEARLRCSPMKGHSHVYWYRQLPEEGLKFMVYLQKENIIDESGMPKERFSAEFPKEGPSILRIQQVVRGDSAAYFCASSPGQGADTEAFFGQGTRLTVV.